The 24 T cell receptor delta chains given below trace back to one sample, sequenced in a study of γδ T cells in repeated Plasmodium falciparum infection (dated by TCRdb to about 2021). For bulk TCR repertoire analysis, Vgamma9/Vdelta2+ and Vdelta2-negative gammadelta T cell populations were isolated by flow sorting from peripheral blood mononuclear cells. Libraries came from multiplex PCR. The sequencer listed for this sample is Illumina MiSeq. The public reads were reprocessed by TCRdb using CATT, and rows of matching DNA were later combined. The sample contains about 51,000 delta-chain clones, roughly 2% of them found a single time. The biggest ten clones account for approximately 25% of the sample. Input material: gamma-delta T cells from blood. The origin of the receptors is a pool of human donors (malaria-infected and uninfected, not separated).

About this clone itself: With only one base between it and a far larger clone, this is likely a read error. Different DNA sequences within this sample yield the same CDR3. CDR3 sequence reads: CACDTVLRSTDKLIF. The CDR3 nucleotides are TGTGCCTGTGACACTGTATTGAGAAGCACCGATAAACTCATCTTT. The chain couples TRDV2 to TRDJ1; D is undetermined. The CDR3 covers 15 residues. Looked up from germline, CDR1 is GEAIGNYY and CDR2 is EKD. V was shortened by 1 base and J by 1 base, with 12 bases between the two germline ends.

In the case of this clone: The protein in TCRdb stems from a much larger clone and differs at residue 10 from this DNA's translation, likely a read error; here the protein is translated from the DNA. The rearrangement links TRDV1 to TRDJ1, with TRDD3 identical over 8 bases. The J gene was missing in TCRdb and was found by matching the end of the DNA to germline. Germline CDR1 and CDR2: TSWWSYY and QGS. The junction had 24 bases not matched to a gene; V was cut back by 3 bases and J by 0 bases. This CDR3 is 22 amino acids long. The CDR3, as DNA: TGTGCTCTTGGGGACCCCAAGCCTTGCCTCTGGGGGAATAGGCCGTACACCGATAAACTCATCTTT. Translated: CALGDPKPCLWGNRPYTDKLIF.

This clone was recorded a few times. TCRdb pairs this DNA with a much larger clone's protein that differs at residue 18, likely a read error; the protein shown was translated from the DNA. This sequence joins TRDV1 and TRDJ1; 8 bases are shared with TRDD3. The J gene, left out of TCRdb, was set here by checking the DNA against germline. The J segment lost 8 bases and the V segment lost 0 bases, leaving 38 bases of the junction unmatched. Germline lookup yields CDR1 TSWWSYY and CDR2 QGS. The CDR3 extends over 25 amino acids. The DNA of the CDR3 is TGTGCTCTTGGGGAACTAGACCGTGACTTCCGACAGTACCTGTACTGGGGGCCCGGACGAAAGAAACTCATCTTT. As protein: CALGELDRDFRQYLYWGPGRKKLIF.

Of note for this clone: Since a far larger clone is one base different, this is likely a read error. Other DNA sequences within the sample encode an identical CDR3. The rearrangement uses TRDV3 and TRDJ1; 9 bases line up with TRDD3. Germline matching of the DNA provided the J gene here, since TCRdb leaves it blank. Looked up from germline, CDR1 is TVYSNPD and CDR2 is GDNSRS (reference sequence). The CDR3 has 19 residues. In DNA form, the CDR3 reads TGCGCCTCTGCCCTATTCCCACCCGACCACTGGGGGACGAACGATAAACTCATCTTT. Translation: CASALFPPDHWGTNDKLIF. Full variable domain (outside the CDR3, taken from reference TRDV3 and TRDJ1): CDKVTQSSPDQTVASGSEVVLLCTYDTVYSNPDLFWYRIRPDYSFQFVFYGDNSRSEGADFTQGRFSVKHILTQKAFHLVISPVRTEDSATYYCASALFPPDHWGTNDKLIFGKGTRVTVEP.

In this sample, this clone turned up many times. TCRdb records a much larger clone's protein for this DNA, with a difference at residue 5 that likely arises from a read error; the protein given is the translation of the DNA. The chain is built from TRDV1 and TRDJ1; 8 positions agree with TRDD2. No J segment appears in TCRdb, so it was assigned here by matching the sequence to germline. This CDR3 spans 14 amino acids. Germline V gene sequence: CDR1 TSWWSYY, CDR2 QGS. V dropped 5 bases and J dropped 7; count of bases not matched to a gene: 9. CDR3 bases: TGTGCTCTTGGGACTCTTCCTACAGAGGGTAAACTCATCTTT. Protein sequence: CALGTLPTEGKLIF.

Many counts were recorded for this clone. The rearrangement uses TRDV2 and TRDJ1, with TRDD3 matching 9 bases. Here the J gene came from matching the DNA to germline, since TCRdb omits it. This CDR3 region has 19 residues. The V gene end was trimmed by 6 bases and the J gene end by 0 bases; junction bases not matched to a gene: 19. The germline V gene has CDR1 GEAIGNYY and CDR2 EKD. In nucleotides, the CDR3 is TGTGCCTGTCTCCCCGTGTCTGGGGGATCCGAGGGGTACACCGATAAACTCATCTTT. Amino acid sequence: CACLPVSGGSEGYTDKLIF.

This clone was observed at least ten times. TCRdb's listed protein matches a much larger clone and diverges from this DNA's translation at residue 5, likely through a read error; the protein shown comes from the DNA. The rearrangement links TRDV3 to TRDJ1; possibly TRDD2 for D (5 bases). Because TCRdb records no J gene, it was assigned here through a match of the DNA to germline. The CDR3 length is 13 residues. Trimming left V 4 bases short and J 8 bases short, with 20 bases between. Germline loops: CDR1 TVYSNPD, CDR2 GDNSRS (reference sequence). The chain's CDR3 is CASYTFPAYKLIF. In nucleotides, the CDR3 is TGTGCCTCCTACACGTTTCCTGCCTACAAACTCATCTTT. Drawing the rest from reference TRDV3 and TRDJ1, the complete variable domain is CDKVTQSSPDQTVASGSEVVLLCTYDTVYSNPDLFWYRIRPDYSFQFVFYGDNSRSEGADFTQGRFSVKHILTQKAFHLVISPVRTEDSATYYCASYTFPAYKLIFGKGTRVTVEP.

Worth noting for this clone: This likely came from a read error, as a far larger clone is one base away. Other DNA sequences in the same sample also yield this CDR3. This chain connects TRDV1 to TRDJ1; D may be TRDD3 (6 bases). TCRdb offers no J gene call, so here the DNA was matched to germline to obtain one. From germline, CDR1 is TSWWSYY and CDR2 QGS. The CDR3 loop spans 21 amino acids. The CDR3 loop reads CALGGACGIRTIWKYTDKLIF. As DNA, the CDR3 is TGCGCTCTTGGGGGGGCATGTGGTATCCGTACGATATGGAAGTACACCGATAAACTCATCTTT.

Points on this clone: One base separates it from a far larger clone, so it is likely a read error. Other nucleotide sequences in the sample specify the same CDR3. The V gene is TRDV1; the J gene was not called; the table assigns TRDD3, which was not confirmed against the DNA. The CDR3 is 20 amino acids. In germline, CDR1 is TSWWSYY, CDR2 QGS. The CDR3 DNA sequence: TGTGCTCTTGGGGATTCTATCCTCGCTCGACTGGGTGCATTCCCCGATAAGCTCATCTTT. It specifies CALGDSILARLGAFPDKLIF.

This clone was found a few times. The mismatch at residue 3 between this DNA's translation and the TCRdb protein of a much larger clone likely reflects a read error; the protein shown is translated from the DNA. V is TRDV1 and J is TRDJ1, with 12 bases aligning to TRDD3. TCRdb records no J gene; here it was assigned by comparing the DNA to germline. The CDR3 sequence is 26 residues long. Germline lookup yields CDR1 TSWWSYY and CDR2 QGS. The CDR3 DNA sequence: TGTGCTCCTGGGGAAGCGTCACTCCTACGCATTTACTGGGGGATACCGGTGGTTTCTGACACCGATAAACTCATCTTT. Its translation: CAPGEASLLRIYWGIPVVSDTDKLIF.

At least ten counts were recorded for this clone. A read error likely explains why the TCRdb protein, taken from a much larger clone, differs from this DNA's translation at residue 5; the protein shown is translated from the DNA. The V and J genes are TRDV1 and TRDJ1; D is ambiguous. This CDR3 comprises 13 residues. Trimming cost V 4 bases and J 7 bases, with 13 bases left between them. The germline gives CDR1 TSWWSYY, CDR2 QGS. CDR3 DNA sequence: TGTGCTCTTGGGGGACTCTACGTGGGTAAACTCATCTTT. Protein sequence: CALGGLYVGKLIF.

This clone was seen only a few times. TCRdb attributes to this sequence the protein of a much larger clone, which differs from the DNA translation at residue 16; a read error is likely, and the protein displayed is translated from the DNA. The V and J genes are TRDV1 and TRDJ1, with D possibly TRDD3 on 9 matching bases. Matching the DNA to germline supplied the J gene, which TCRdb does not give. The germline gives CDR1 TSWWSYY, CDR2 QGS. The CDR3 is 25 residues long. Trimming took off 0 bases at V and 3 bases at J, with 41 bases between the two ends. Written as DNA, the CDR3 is TGTGCTCTTGGGGAACTACAGTCTTCCTACACAAAAACTGGGGGACACGCGTCCTCCCCCGATAAACTCATCTTT. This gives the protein CALGELQSSYTKTGGHASSPDKLIF.

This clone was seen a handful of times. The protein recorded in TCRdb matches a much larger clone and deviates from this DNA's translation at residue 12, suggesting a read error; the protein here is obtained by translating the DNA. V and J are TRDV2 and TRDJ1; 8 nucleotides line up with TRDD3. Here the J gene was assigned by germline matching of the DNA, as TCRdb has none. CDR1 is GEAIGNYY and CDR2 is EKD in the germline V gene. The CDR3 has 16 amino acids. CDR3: CACDTWGIKYTNKLIF. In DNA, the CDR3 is TGTGCCTGTGACACTTGGGGGATCAAGTACACCAATAAACTCATCTTT.

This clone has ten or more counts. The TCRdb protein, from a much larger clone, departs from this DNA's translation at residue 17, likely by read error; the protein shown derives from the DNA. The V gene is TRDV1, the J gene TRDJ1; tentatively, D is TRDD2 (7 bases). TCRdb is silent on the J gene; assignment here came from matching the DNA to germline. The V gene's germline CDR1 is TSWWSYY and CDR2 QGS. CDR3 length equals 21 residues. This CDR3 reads CALGRLLPLLGIPMYTEKLIF. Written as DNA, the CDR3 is TGTGCTCTTGGGCGTCTCCTTCCTTTATTGGGGATCCCCATGTACACCGAGAAACTCATCTTT.

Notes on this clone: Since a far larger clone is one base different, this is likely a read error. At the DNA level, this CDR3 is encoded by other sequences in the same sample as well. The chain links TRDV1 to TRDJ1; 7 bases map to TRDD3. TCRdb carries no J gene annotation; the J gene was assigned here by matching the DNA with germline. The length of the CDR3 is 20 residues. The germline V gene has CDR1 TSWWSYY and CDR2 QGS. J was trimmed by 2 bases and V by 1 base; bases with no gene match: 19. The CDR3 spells CALGEPLEAPWIRGTDKLIF. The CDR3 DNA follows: TGTGCTCTTGGGGAACCACTAGAGGCCCCCTGGATACGCGGGACCGATAAACTCATCTTT.

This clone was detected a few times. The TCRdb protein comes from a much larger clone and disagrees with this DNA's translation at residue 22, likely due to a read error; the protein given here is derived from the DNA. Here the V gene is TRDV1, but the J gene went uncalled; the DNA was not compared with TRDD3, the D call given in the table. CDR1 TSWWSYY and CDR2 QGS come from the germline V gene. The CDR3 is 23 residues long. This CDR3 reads CALGELVHPRYQGRIGGTDKLTF. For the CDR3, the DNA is TGTGCTCTTGGGGAACTAGTTCACCCGAGGTATCAAGGTCGGATAGGAGGCACCGATAAACTCACCTTT.

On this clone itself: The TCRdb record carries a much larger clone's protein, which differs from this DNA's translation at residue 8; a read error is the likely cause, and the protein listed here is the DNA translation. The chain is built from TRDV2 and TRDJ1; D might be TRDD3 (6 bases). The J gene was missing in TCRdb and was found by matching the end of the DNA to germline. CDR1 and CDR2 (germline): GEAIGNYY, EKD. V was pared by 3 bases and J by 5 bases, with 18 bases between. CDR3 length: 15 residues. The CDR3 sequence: CACDPLGNTADKLIF. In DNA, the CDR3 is TGTGCCTGTGACCCCCTGGGGAATACAGCGGATAAACTCATCTTT.

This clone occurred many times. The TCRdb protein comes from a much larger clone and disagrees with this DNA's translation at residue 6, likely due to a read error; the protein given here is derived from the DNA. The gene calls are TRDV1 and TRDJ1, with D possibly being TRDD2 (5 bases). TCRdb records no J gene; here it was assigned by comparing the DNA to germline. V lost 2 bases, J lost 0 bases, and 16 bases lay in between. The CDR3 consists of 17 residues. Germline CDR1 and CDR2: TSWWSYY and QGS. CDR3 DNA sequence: TGTGCTCTTGGGGAAGGCCCTTCTCTTATCTACACCGATAAACTCATCTTT. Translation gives CALGEGPSLIYTDKLIF.

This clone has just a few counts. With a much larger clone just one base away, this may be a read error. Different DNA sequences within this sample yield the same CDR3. The CDR3 DNA is TGTGCTCTTGGGGAGCGGGTCCCTCCCTACGCCTTTGGGGGGATACGCCCCAAGTGCACCGATAAACTCATCTTT. The encoded protein is CALGERVPPYAFGGIRPKCTDKLIF. The chain couples TRDV1 to TRDJ1; 10 bases agree with TRDD3. The J gene was missing in TCRdb and was found by matching the end of the DNA to germline. The CDR3 totals 25 residues. From germline, CDR1 is TSWWSYY and CDR2 QGS. After removal of 3 bases from V and 1 base from J, the junction contained 32 bases not matched to a gene.

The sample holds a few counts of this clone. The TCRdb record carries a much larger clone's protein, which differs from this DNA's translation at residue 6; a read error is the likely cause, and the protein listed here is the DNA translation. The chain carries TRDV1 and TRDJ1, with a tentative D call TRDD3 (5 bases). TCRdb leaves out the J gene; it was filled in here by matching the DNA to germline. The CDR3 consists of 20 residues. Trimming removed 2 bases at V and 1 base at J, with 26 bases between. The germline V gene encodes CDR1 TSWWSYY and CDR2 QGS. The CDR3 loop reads CALGESSWPSSGVLTDKLIF. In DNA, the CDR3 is TGTGCTCTTGGGGAAAGCAGCTGGCCATCCTCGGGGGTCCTCACCGATAAACTCATCTTT.

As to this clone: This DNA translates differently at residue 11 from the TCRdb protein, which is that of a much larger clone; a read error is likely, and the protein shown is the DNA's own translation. In DNA form, the CDR3 reads TGTGCTCTTGGGGCCCGACTCCGGAGAGCACGACTCTTCTTT. Translated: CALGARLRRARLFF. The chain recombines TRDV1 with TRDJ2; no clear D. TCRdb records no J gene; here it was assigned by comparing the DNA to germline. This CDR3 contains 14 residues. Looked up from germline, CDR1 is TSWWSYY and CDR2 is QGS.

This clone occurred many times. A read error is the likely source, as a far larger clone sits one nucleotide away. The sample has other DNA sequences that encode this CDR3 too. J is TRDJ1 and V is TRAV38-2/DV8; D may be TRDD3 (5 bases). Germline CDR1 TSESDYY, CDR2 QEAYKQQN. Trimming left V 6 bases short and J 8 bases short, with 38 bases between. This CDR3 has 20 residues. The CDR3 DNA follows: TGTGCTTATATAGGTAGCGGGAGTACTCCCGGCCGGTGGTGGGGCCTCAAACTCATCTTT. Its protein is CAYIGSGSTPGRWWGLKLIF.

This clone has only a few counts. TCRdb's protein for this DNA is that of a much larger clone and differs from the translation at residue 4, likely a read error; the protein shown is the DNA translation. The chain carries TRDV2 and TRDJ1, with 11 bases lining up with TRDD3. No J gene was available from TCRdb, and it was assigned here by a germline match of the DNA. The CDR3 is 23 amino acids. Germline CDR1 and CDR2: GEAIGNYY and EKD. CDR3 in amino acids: CACNTVGSGSRILGDKGADKLIF. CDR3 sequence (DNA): TGTGCCTGTAACACCGTAGGTAGCGGTAGTCGCATACTGGGGGATAAAGGAGCCGATAAACTCATCTTT.

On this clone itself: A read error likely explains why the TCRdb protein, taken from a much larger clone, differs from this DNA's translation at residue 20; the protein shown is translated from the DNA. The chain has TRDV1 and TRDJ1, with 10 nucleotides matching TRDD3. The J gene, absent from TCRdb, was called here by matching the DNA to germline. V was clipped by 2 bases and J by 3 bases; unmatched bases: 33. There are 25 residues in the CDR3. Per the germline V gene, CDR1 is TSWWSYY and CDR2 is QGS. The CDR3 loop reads CALGEDRWVLRNNWGIVSPADKLIF. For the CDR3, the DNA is TGTGCTCTTGGGGAAGATCGGTGGGTCCTACGCAATAACTGGGGGATTGTCTCCCCAGCCGATAAACTCATCTTT.